The 17 T cell receptor beta chains listed next were all sequenced from one sample in a study of breast tumors, draining lymph nodes, adjacent tissues. TCRdb re-analysed the multiplex PCR reads in MiXCR, keeping a single row per CDR3 protein. The repertoire holds approximately 130,000 distinct CDR3 sequences, with around 21% as singletons. Axillary draining lymph nodes of breast cancer patients supplied the node samples. The sample consisted of axillary lymph node tissue. The receptors were gathered from a female donor with breast cancer. Some clones in this sample may be carry-over from other donors' samples.

This clonotype was seen ten or more times. J is TRBJ1-2 and V is TRBV5-5, with D possibly matching TRBD1 (6 bases). The CDR3 runs to 19 residues. The ends were cut back, 2 bases at V and 0 bases at J, with 23 bases in the middle. Germline CDR1 and CDR2: SGHKS and YYEKEE (reference sequence). The CDR3 loop is CASSLNPPDRIQANYGYTF. CDR3 coding DNA: TGTGCCAGCAGCTTAAACCCGCCGGACAGAATACAAGCTAACTATGGCTACACCTTC.

As to this clonotype: A read error is possible here, since a much larger clone lies one base away. The gene calls are TRBV20-1 and TRBJ2-5; the D is unclear. Per the germline V gene, CDR1 is DFQATT and CDR2 is SNEGSKA (reference sequence). There are 11 residues in the CDR3. The CDR3 spells CSGADQETQCF. The CDR3 nucleotides are TGCAGTGGGGCGGACCAAGAGACCCAGTGCTTC.

As concerns this clonotype: This clone may be a read error of a much larger clone one base away. The chain joins TRBV25-1 to TRBJ2-3; D remains ambiguous. Germline V gene data show CDR1 as MGHDK and CDR2 as SYGVNS. The CDR3 is 15 residues long. Trimming shortened V by 1 base and J by 4 bases, and 12 bases separated the two germline ends. CDR3: CASSECGADPDTQYF. DNA of the CDR3: TGTGCCAGCAGTGAATGCGGAGCAGATCCAGATACGCAGTATTTT.

This clonotype was observed many times. The chain links TRBV20-1 to TRBJ2-7; maybe TRBD2 (6 bases). Deletions cut 3 bases from V and 2 bases from J, with 14 bases between. The V gene's germline CDR1 is DFQATT and CDR2 SNEGSKA (reference sequence). The CDR3 totals 14 residues. The CDR3: CSASGLATTYEQYF. For the CDR3, the DNA is TGCAGTGCTAGCGGGCTAGCGACAACCTACGAGCAGTACTTC.

The sample holds a few counts of this clonotype. The V and J genes are TRBV27 and TRBJ1-2, with 9 bases identical to TRBD1. Germline values: CDR1 MNHEY, CDR2 SMNVEV (reference sequence). The CDR3 has 14 amino acids. Germline trimming cut 6 bases from V and 8 bases from J; bases unmatched to any gene: 10. In DNA form, the CDR3 reads TGTGCCAGCAGGAGAACAGGGGGCGCAAGGGGCTACACCTTC. Its protein is CASRRTGGARGYTF.

This clonotype was observed at least ten times. CDR3 amino acids: CASSEGSVAGVVEQFF. CDR3 nucleotides: TGTGCCAGCAGTGAAGGGTCGGTAGCGGGAGTGGTTGAGCAGTTCTTC. The chain joins TRBV2 to TRBJ2-1, with 9 positions matching TRBD2. The germline V gene has CDR1 SNHLY and CDR2 FYNNEI. CDR3 length equals 16 residues. The trim removed 1 base at V and 9 bases at J, leaving 10 bases unmatched.

This clonotype was counted at least ten times. The chain carries TRBV9 and TRBJ2-5; perhaps TRBD2 as D (6 bases). CDR1 and CDR2 (germline): SGDLS, YYNGEE. This CDR3 spans 16 amino acids. Trimming took 4 bases from V and 1 from J, leaving 17 bases between them. CDR3 bases: TGTGCCAGCAGCCCCCTGCCTAGCGATATCCAAGAGACCCAGTACTTC. Translation: CASSPLPSDIQETQYF.

Ten or more counts support this clonotype. The chain recombines TRBV5-1 with TRBJ2-7, with 10 bases fitting TRBD1. The CDR3 is made up of 14 amino acids. V was clipped by 0 bases and J by 5 bases; unmatched bases: 2. CDR1 and CDR2 (germline): SGHRS, YFSETQ. CDR3 in amino acids: CASSLGQGAHEQYF. CDR3 coding DNA: TGCGCCAGCAGCTTGGGACAGGGGGCCCACGAGCAGTACTTC.

This clonotype was detected many times. This rearrangement joins TRBV7-2 to TRBJ1-2, with unresolved D. This CDR3 is built from 13 residues. The germline V gene has CDR1 SGHTA and CDR2 FQGNSA. Trimming cost V 1 base and J 2 bases, with 5 bases left between them. The CDR3 DNA follows: TGTGCCAGCAGCTTAGTGGGAAACTATGGCTACACCTTC. It yields the protein CASSLVGNYGYTF.

Ten or more counts support this clonotype. The J gene is TRBJ2-7, the V gene TRBV30, with 8 positions matching TRBD1. CDR1 GTSNPN and CDR2 SVGIG come from the germline V gene (reference sequence). The CDR3 spans 12 residues. V gave up 5 bases and J gave up 2 bases; unmatched junction bases: 2. CDR3 residues: CAWGTGPYEQYF. The DNA for the CDR3 is TGTGCCTGGGGGACAGGTCCCTACGAGCAGTACTTC.

This clonotype was picked up a small number of times. A much larger clone lies one base from this, so it may be a read error. The CDR3 loop is CASSLGWTGGRQQYF. CDR3 in DNA: TGTGCCAGCAGCTTAGGTTGGACAGGAGGGCGGCAGCAGTACTTC. This rearrangement joins TRBV7-8 to TRBJ2-7; possible D gene TRBD1, 7 bases. The CDR3 has 15 residues. CDR1 and CDR2 (germline): SGHVS, FQNEAQ. V dropped 1 base and J dropped 8 bases, with 18 bases sitting between them. The full variable domain, with the rest looked up from reference TRBV7-8 and TRBJ2-7, is GAGVSQSPRYKVAKRGQDVALRCDPISGHVSLFWYQQALGQGPEFLTYFQNEAQLDKSGLPSDRFFAERPEGSVSTLKIQRTQQEDSAVYLCASSLGWTGGRQQYFGPGTRLTVT.

This clonotype was seen a handful of times. This chain links TRBV18 with TRBJ1-5; 7 bases are a match to TRBD1. After removal of 5 bases from V and 0 bases from J, the junction contained 4 bases not matched to a gene. CDR1 and CDR2 (germline): KGHSH, LQKENI. CDR3 length equals 15 residues. The CDR3 is CASSGTARSNQPQHF. Here the CDR3 DNA reads TGTGCCAGCTCAGGGACAGCCCGTAGCAATCAGCCCCAGCATTTT.

This clonotype was observed at least ten times. The V and J genes are TRBV20-1 and TRBJ2-7; possibly TRBD1 for D (6 bases). This CDR3 spans 14 amino acids. V lost 4 bases to trimming and J lost 6 bases, with 19 bases between them. The germline gives CDR1 DFQATT, CDR2 SNEGSKA (reference sequence). CDR3 DNA: TGCAGTGCTATTTTCACAGGGACGCTGTCCGAGCAGTACTTC. Its translation is CSAIFTGTLSEQYF.

This clonotype has at least ten counts. This sequence joins TRBV3-1 and TRBJ2-7; 7 bases are a match to TRBD2. CDR3 size: 17 residues. The J segment lost 0 bases and the V segment lost 1 base, leaving 9 bases of the junction unmatched. Germline V gene data show CDR1 as LGHDT and CDR2 as YNNKEL (reference sequence). In DNA, the CDR3 is TGTGCCAGCAGCCAAGGATTTACGGGAGGAGGCTCCTACGAGCAGTACTTC. It encodes CASSQGFTGGGSYEQYF.

This clonotype was observed at least ten times. This chain links TRBV9 with TRBJ2-7; 9 nucleotides match TRBD2. J was trimmed by 4 bases and V by 0 bases; bases with no gene match: 8. Germline CDR1 SGDLS, CDR2 YYNGEE. The CDR3 is made up of 16 amino acids. The CDR3 DNA is TGTGCCAGCAGCGTAGGAGGGGCTAGCGGGATGTACGAGCAGTACTTC. Its protein product is CASSVGGASGMYEQYF.

Ten or more counts support this clonotype. The genes are TRBV20-1 and TRBJ1-6; the D is unclear. This CDR3 contains 11 residues. The V end lost 3 bases, the J end lost 12 bases, and 9 bases lay between the germline ends. CDR1 is DFQATT, CDR2 SNEGSKA, per germline (reference sequence). In nucleotides, the CDR3 is TGCAGTGCTAGTTCACGGGGACCCCTCCACTTT. As protein: CSASSRGPLHF.

At least ten counts were recorded for this clonotype. The chain uses TRBV5-4 and TRBJ2-2, with D unclear. There are 13 residues in the CDR3. Per the germline V gene, CDR1 is SGHNT and CDR2 is YYREEE (reference sequence). Trimming pared 4 bases from V and 4 bases from J, leaving 8 bases between. The CDR3 is CASSPLTTGELFF. CDR3 DNA: TGTGCCAGCAGCCCCTTGACCACCGGGGAGCTGTTTTTT.